Listed below are T cell receptor beta chains from one sample, sequenced in a study of CD8 T cells in Susac syndrome. TCRdb reprocessed the immunoSEQ multiplex PCR reads via MiXCR and lists one record per CDR3 protein. The sample shows 95,000 or so distinct CDR3 sequences, 85% to 95% of them seen only once. The material sequenced was CD8+ T cells from PBMCs. All receptors come from a human donor in good health. Each CDR3 is given with its conserved first and last residue. Each record gives: clone size, J gene, D gene, V gene, CDR3 protein, CDR3 DNA. The D gene is left open where the match is weak. Size tells how often a clone was seen (once, few, many) or the class of an expanded clone, and some rows leave it out.

>NA|TRBJ1-1|NA|TRBV5-1
CASSLNRENTEAFF
TGCGCCAGCAGCTTGAACAGGGAGAACACTGAAGCTTTCTTT
>NA|TRBJ2-7|NA|TRBV2
CASRGYQAYEQYF
TGTGCCAGCAGGGGGTATCAGGCCTACGAGCAGTACTTC
>once|TRBJ2-5|NA|TRBV20-1
CSARGLDSQETQYF
TGCAGTGCTAGAGGTTTGGACTCCCAAGAGACCCAGTACTTC
>NA|TRBJ2-3|NA|TRBV6-5
CASSSLSDTQYF
TGTGCCAGCAGTTCGCTATCAGATACGCAGTATTTT
>NA|TRBJ2-1|NA|TRBV13
CASDGGGHNEQFF
TGTGCCTCCGACGGGGGCGGCCACAATGAGCAGTTCTTC
>few|TRBJ1-2|TRBD1|TRBV6-1
CATTGVWGYTF
TGTGCCACCACAGGGGTTTGGGGCTACACCTTC
>NA|TRBJ1-6|NA|TRBV20-1
CSAAGDNSPLHF
TGCAGTGCTGCAGGGGATAATTCACCCCTCCACTTT
>NA|TRBJ1-5|NA|TRBV27
CATKWSSAGGNQPQHF
TGTGCCACCAAGTGGTCCTCGGCAGGGGGCAATCAGCCCCAGCATTTT
>NA|TRBJ2-3|NA|TRBV15
CATTETYQKTQYF
TGTGCCACCACCGAAACATATCAGAAGACGCAGTATTTT
>NA|TRBJ2-1|TRBD1|TRBV30
CAWSWGTGGFGSYNEQFF
TGTGCCTGGAGTTGGGGGACAGGGGGCTTCGGCTCCTACAATGAGCAGTTCTTC
>NA|TRBJ2-2|NA|TRBV18
CASLRENTGELFF
TGTGCCAGCCTCAGGGAGAACACCGGGGAGCTGTTTTTT
>NA|TRBJ2-2|NA|TRBV9
CASSPPSGAGELFF
TGTGCCAGCAGCCCACCTTCCGGGGCCGGGGAGCTGTTTTTT
>NA|TRBJ2-7|NA|TRBV6-5
CASSYGTLNEQYF
TGTGCCAGCAGTTACGGGACCCTGAACGAGCAGTACTTC
>NA|TRBJ1-5|TRBD1|TRBV4-1
CASSPWTGFNQPQHF
TGCGCCAGCAGCCCCTGGACAGGATTCAATCAGCCCCAGCATTTT
>NA|TRBJ1-5|TRBD1|TRBV4-2
CASSQSTGVNQPQHF
TGTGCCAGCAGCCAATCGACAGGGGTCAATCAGCCCCAGCATTTT
>once|TRBJ1-2|NA|TRBV2
CASSLQGPLANYGYTF
TGTGCCAGCAGCCTACAGGGTCCTCTAGCTAACTATGGCTACACCTTC
>NA|TRBJ2-2|NA|TRBV29-1
CSVEGRETGELFF
TGCAGCGTTGAGGGCAGGGAGACCGGGGAGCTGTTTTTT
>NA|TRBJ2-3|NA|TRBV7-2
CASSPWGPSTDTQYF
TGTGCCAGCAGCCCTTGGGGCCCCAGCACAGATACGCAGTATTTT
>NA|TRBJ1-6|NA|TRBV9
CASSVGGLRPLHF
TGTGCCAGCAGCGTAGGAGGGTTACGGCCCCTCCACTTT
>NA|TRBJ2-7|NA|TRBV19
CASSPDGTYEQYF
TGTGCCAGTAGTCCTGACGGAACCTACGAGCAGTACTTC
>NA|TRBJ2-1|NA|TRBV7-9
CASSPLRGNDGHNEQFF
TGTGCCAGCAGCCCCTTGCGGGGAAATGATGGGCACAATGAGCAGTTCTTC
>once|TRBJ1-1|NA|TRBV19
CASSIGGNTEAFF
TGTGCCAGTAGTATAGGCGGGAACACTGAAGCTTTCTTT
>NA|TRBJ2-2|TRBD2|TRBV15
CATSQRDVGNTGELFF
TGTGCCACCAGCCAGCGGGACGTGGGAAACACCGGGGAGCTGTTTTTT
>NA|TRBJ2-1|NA|TRBV4-1
CASSQKSGGGDEQFF
TGCGCCAGCAGCCAAAAATCGGGGGGCGGTGATGAGCAGTTCTTC
>once|TRBJ1-1|NA|TRBV13
CASSPRGGRDTEAFF
TGTGCCAGCAGCCCCCGTGGGGGAAGGGACACTGAAGCTTTCTTT
>NA|TRBJ2-2|TRBD1|TRBV2
CASSVGTGGKAGELFF
TGTGCCAGCAGTGTTGGGACAGGGGGCAAGGCCGGGGAGCTGTTTTTT
>once|TRBJ2-7|NA|TRBV3-1
CASSQDPGEGDEQYF
TGTGCCAGCAGCCAAGATCCCGGGGAGGGGGACGAGCAGTACTTC
>NA|TRBJ2-5|NA|TRBV4-2
CASSQDGKGPETQYF
TGTGCCAGCAGCCAAGATGGGAAGGGCCCAGAGACCCAGTACTTC
>NA|TRBJ1-1|NA|TRBV3-1
CASSQATGLGAFF
TGTGCCAGCAGCCAAGCTACAGGGCTGGGGGCTTTCTTT
>NA|TRBJ1-2|NA|TRBV12-3/TRBV12-4
CATGGANGYTF
TGTGCCACGGGAGGGGCAAATGGCTACACCTTC
>NA|TRBJ2-7|NA|TRBV29-1
CSVGVGPYEQYF
TGCAGCGTTGGAGTCGGCCCCTACGAGCAGTACTTC
>NA|TRBJ2-3|NA|TRBV9
CASSVTAGQRDTQYF
TGTGCCAGCAGCGTAACGGCGGGGCAGAGAGATACGCAGTATTTT
>once|TRBJ2-5|NA|TRBV20-1
CSASWGQETQYF
TGCAGTGCTAGTTGGGGCCAAGAGACCCAGTACTTC
>once|TRBJ1-2|NA|TRBV29-1
CSVRFRGGIYGYTF
TGCAGCGTACGCTTTCGGGGGGGCATCTATGGCTACACCTTC
>NA|TRBJ2-7|TRBD2|TRBV28
CASSTRIAGITSYEQYF
TGTGCCAGCAGCACCAGGATAGCGGGAATAACATCCTACGAGCAGTACTTC
>NA|TRBJ1-5|NA|TRBV2
CASSEQANQPQHF
TGTGCCAGCAGCGAACAGGCGAATCAGCCCCAGCATTTT
>NA|TRBJ2-7|NA|TRBV7-9
CASSPRLFEQYF
TGTGCCAGCAGCCCTCGATTGTTCGAGCAGTACTTC
>NA|TRBJ2-7|TRBD1|TRBV9
CASSSRTGSSYEQYF
TGTGCCAGCAGCTCCCGGACAGGGAGCTCCTACGAGCAGTACTTC
>NA|TRBJ2-3|NA|TRBV5-6
CASSQDRSPDTQYF
TGTGCCAGCAGCCAGGACAGAAGCCCAGATACGCAGTATTTT